This T cell receptor (beta chain) was observed in a study of blood T cells in healthy people across ages. This clonotype came up a few times. The ends were cut back, 6 bases at V and 8 bases at J, with 11 bases in the middle. The CDR3 contains 13 residues. For the second PCR, which ran for roughly 6 to 11 cycles, a sample-barcoded 5' primer and a J-beta primer mix were used. TCRdb re-called the 5' RACE reads through MiXCR, storing one row per CDR3 protein. The repertoire holds some 670,000 distinct CDR3 sequences, with under 65% as singletons. The V gene is TRBV12-3 or TRBV12-4, the J gene TRBJ1-6; D is unresolved. This TCR was recovered from a woman over 75 in good health. The sequenced sample consisted of blood. The CDR3 protein is CASRAGRYSPLHF. CDR3 nucleotides: TGTGCCAGCAGAGCTGGAAGATATTCACCCCTCCACTTT.